These T cell receptor beta chains were read from a single sample in a study of CD8 T cells in Susac syndrome. TCRdb called the immunoSEQ multiplex PCR reads again in MiXCR, with one record for every CDR3 protein. The sample yields over 80,000 distinct CDR3 sequences, about 93% seen once. The sequenced material came from CD8+ T cells from PBMCs. These receptor sequences come from a human donor in good health. CDR3s include the opening cysteine and the closing phenylalanine or tryptophan. The size of a clone is reported for some rows only, either as once, few or many, or as a class for expanded clones.

J,V,size,CDR3
TRBJ2-3,TRBV9,-,CASSLYAAGDSTDTQYF
TRBJ1-1,TRBV5-1,few,CACNQAPNTEAFF
TRBJ2-7,TRBV3-1,-,CASSQDAGTIQSYYEQYF
TRBJ1-2,TRBV6-6,-,CASSSIGQSVWGYTF
TRBJ2-7,TRBV12-3/TRBV12-4,-,CASSSGLTPYEQYF
TRBJ1-2,TRBV14,-,CASSQVDTYYGYSF
TRBJ1-2,TRBV15,-,CATSRDPGGRGGYTF
TRBJ2-7,TRBV27,-,CASKRGPPYEQYF
TRBJ2-5,TRBV28,-,CASSFYASGAQETQYF
TRBJ1-2,TRBV14,-,CASSPSGRHGYTF
TRBJ2-4,TRBV4-1,-,CASSTTTVAKNIQYF
TRBJ1-2,TRBV29-1,-,CSVDSTTDGYTF
TRBJ1-2,TRBV27,-,CASRITGDSSYGYTF
TRBJ2-1,TRBV5-4,-,CASSSGTSGGLWNEQFF
TRBJ2-7,TRBV20-1,-,CSARPGESRGYEQYF
TRBJ1-1,TRBV2,-,CASSEDPEAFF
TRBJ2-2,TRBV9,-,CASSVEMGPTGELFF
TRBJ2-3,TRBV14,-,CASSQVLAGASDTQYF
TRBJ1-2,TRBV7-3,-,CASRSSGGYGYTF
TRBJ2-1,TRBV25-1,-,CASRDGYNEQFF
TRBJ1-1,TRBV6-5,-,CASSPGPATEAFF
TRBJ2-1,TRBV6-5,-,CASSYSWPVDYNEQFF
TRBJ2-2,TRBV6-5,-,CASSYSQGTGELFF
TRBJ1-5,TRBV18,-,CASSPGYGTGDSNQPQHF
TRBJ1-1,TRBV6-6,-,CASKGFTEAFF
TRBJ1-1,TRBV14,-,CASSPTGFTEAFF
TRBJ1-2,TRBV30,-,CAWTLGFSYGYTF
TRBJ2-2,TRBV20-1,-,CSARETVSTGELFF
TRBJ2-7,TRBV3-1,-,CASSQVDGSYEQYF